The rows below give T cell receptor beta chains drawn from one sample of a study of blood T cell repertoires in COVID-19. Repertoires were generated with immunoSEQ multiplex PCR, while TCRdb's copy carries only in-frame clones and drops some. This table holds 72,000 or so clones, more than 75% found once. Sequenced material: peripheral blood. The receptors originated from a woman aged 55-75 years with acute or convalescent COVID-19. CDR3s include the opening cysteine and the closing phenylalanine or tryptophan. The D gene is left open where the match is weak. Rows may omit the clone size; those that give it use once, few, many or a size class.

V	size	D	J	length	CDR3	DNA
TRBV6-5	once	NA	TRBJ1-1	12	CASGPKNTEAFF	TGTGCCAGCGGCCCAAAGAACACTGAAGCTTTCTTT
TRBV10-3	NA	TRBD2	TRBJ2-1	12	CATGGEYNEQFF	TGTGCCACCGGGGGGGAGTACAATGAGCAGTTCTTC
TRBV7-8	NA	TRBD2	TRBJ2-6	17	CASSARGAAAGANVLTF	TGTGCCAGCAGCGCGCGGGGGGCCGCGGCTGGGGCCAACGTCCTGACTTTC
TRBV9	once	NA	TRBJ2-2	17	CASSPRTSRVDTGELFF	TGTGCCAGCAGCCCCCGTACGTCCAGGGTTGACACCGGGGAGCTGTTTTTT
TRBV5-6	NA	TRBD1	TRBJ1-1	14	CASSRDRVNTEAFF	TGTGCCAGCAGCCGGGACAGAGTGAACACTGAAGCTTTCTTT
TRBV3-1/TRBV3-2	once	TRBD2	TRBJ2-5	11	CASSQNGGKYF	TGTGCCAGCAGCCAAAACGGGGGGAAGTACTTC
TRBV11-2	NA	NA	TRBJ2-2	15	CASSLVSSLTGELFF	TGTGCCAGCAGCTTAGTTTCCAGTTTAACCGGGGAGCTGTTTTTT
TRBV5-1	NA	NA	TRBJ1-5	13	CASSLVFGQPQHF	TGCGCCAGCAGCTTGGTTTTCGGGCAGCCCCAGCATTTT
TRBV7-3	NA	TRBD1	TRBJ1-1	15	CASSSTGGFNTEAFF	TGTGCCAGCAGCTCGACAGGGGGCTTTAACACTGAAGCTTTCTTT
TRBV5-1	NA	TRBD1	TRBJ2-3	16	CASSLGQGARTDTQYF	TGCGCCAGCAGCTTGGGACAGGGGGCGCGGACAGATACGCAGTATTTT
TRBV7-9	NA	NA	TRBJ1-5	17	CASSLVTLDGIDQPQHF	TGTGCCAGCAGCTTAGTAACCCTGGACGGGATCGATCAGCCCCAGCATTTT
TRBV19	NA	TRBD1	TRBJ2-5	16	CASTPGQGNRGETQYF	TGTGCCAGTACCCCGGGACAGGGGAACCGTGGGGAGACCCAGTACTTC
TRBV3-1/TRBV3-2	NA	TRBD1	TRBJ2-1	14	CASSQLGQGNEQFF	TGTGCCAGCAGCCAACTTGGACAGGGCAATGAGCAGTTCTTC
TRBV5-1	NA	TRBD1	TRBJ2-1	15	CASSLVGQGGNEQFF	TGCGCCAGCAGCTTGGTGGGACAGGGGGGTAATGAGCAGTTCTTC
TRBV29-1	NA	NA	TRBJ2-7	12	CSVATGTYEQYF	TGCAGCGTCGCTACAGGGACCTACGAGCAGTACTTC
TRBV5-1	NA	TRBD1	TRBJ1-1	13	CASSYTGGTEAFF	TGCGCCAGCAGCTATACAGGGGGCACTGAAGCTTTCTTT
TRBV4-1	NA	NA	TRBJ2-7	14	CASSPGENSYEQYF	TGCGCCAGCAGCCCGGGGGAGAACTCCTACGAGCAGTACTTC
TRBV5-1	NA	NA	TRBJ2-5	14	CASSLADREGTQYF	TGCGCCAGCAGCTTGGCCGACAGAGAAGGGACCCAGTACTTC
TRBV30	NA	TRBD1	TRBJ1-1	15	CAWSLQGIRNTEAFF	TGTGCCTGGAGTCTACAGGGGATTCGGAACACTGAAGCTTTCTTT
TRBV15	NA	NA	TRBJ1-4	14	CATSRGGQNEKLFF	TGTGCCACCAGCAGAGGGGGGCAGAATGAAAAACTGTTTTTT
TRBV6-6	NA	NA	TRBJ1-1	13	CASSSQENTEAFF	TGTGCCAGCAGTTCGCAGGAGAACACTGAAGCTTTCTTT
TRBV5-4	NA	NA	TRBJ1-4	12	CASSWGGEKLFF	TGTGCCAGCAGCTGGGGGGGCGAAAAACTGTTTTTT
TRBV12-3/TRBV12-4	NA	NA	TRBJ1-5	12	CASSPPNQPQHF	TGTGCCAGCAGCCCTCCGAATCAGCCCCAGCATTTT
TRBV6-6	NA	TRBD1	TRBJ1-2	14	CASLGTGYNYGYTF	TGTGCCAGCTTGGGGACAGGGTACAACTATGGCTACACCTTC
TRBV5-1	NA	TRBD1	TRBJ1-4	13	CASNPGGSEKLFF	TGCGCCAGCAACCCAGGGGGGAGCGAAAAACTGTTTTTT
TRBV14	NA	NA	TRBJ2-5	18	CASSQETAGIGLRETQYF	TGTGCCAGCAGCCAAGAAACAGCGGGCATTGGATTGCGGGAGACCCAGTACTTC
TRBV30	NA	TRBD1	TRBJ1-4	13	CAGGTGGDEKLFF	TGTGCCGGAGGGACAGGCGGGGATGAAAAACTGTTTTTT
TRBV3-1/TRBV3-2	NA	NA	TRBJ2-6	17	CASSQGGGVTGANVLTF	TGTGCCAGCAGCCAAGGTGGCGGGGTGACAGGGGCCAACGTCCTGACTTTC
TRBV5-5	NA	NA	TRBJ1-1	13	CASSFKGDTEAFF	TGTGCCAGCAGCTTTAAGGGAGACACTGAAGCTTTCTTT
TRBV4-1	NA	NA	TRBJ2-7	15	CASSQEGRVEYEQYF	TGCGCCAGCAGCCAAGAGGGCAGGGTCGAGTACGAGCAGTACTTC
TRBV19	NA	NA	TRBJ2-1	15	CASTPWRGSSHEQFF	TGTGCCAGTACCCCGTGGAGGGGCTCATCCCATGAGCAGTTCTTC
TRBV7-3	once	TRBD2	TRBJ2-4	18	CASSYPWAGGAAKNIQYF	TGTGCCAGCAGCTACCCCTGGGCGGGGGGGGCAGCCAAAAACATTCAGTACTTC
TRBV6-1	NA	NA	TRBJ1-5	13	CASSEEILRPQHF	TGTGCCAGCAGTGAGGAGATTCTTCGGCCCCAGCATTTT
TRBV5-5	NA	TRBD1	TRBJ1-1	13	CASNRQGRTEAFF	TGTGCCAGCAACAGACAGGGCCGAACTGAAGCTTTCTTT
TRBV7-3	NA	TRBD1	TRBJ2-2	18	CASSPQGGAPGSTGELFF	TGTGCCAGCAGCCCTCAAGGGGGCGCCCCGGGGTCCACCGGGGAGCTGTTTTTT
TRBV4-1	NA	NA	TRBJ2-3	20	CASSQSSRGSEKYPSNTQYF	TGCGCCAGCAGCCAATCCTCCCGGGGGTCGGAGAAATACCCCTCAAATACGCAGTATTTT
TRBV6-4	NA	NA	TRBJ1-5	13	CARTFRTNQPQHF	TGTGCCAGGACCTTCAGGACAAATCAGCCCCAGCATTTT
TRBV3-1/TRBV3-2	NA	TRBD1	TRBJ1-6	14	CASIPGTDSSPLHF	TGTGCCAGCATCCCCGGGACAGACTCTTCACCCCTCCACTTT
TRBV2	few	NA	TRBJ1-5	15	CASGPQGFSNQPQHF	TGTGCCAGCGGACCACAGGGATTTAGCAATCAGCCCCAGCATTTT
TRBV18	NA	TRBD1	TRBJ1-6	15	CASSPQGANNSPLHF	TGTGCCAGCTCTCCACAGGGGGCGAATAATTCACCCCTCCACTTT